This section outlines one T cell receptor (beta chain) sequence together with its context. This clonotype showed up many times. Its antigen is not yet known. Base quality data are lacking; no much larger clone is found one base away. This record comes from a study of T cells in Graves' hyperthyroidism and ophthalmopathy (dated by TCRdb to between 2018 and 2021). Broadly, across the study: Peripheral blood was collected at initial diagnosis, before any treatment. TCR V-J signatures able to tell the groups apart were searched for in a discovery cohort of 90 to 100 patients, of whom approximately 40 had Graves' ophthalmopathy and some 60 had stable Graves' hyperthyroidism. Prospective prediction of ophthalmopathy was tested in an independent validation cohort consisting of 18 to 20 hyperthyroidism patients and some 17 patients who later progressed to ophthalmopathy. The 90 to 100 discovery patients were randomly divided into training and test sets at a 7:3 ratio. In over five Graves' hyperthyroidism patients, the study also compared T-cell repertoires from thyroid tissue with T-cell repertoires from blood. Following sampling, methimazole starting at 30 mg daily was given to hyperthyroidism patients, and high-dose intravenous methylprednisolone was given to ophthalmopathy patients. The paper reports TCR Vbeta CDR3 sequencing of 140 or so peripheral blood samples: 40 to 45 ophthalmopathy, under 80 hyperthyroidism and about 17 progressor patients.

The TCR beta CDR3 regions were amplified from the RNA transcripts. The first round of RT-PCR for the TCR CDR3 was performed with the HTBI primer set and the Qiagen OneStep RT-PCR kit. The libraries were constructed in a second round of multiplex PCR and then size-selected and purified. Libraries were sequenced paired-end with 100 bp reads on an Illumina HiSeq2000. The original pipeline was this. SOAPnuke was used to process the raw data, with reads discarded if the reads contained adapters or uncalled bases, had a mean Phred below 15, or lacked an exact constant-primer or identifier match. COPE v1.2.5 was used to merge high-quality paired reads, and clonotypes were defined as unique nucleotide sequences. MiTCR v1.1 was used to align clonotypes to the IMGT TRBV, TRBD and TRBJ reference segments. The analysis was restricted to V-J combinations with a frequency above 0.0001, which together covered 99% to 99.2% of the repertoires. A TCS score was defined as the ratio between F50 (clonal expansion) and ExV (chaos), using BLOSUM62-based TCRdist between CDR3 peptides within each V-J. Welch's t-statistics and random forest reduced fewer than 550 V-J features to 13, which were used in a naive Bayes classifier (R e1071). TCRdb redid the processing of the public reads, applying fastp at Q25 and MiXCR, and retained in-frame beta chains. Records with the same CDR3 protein are collapsed into one entry carrying the most frequent genes and DNA. It is TCRdb's table, rather than the study itself, that gives the V and J calls and clone size. The sample table records 300,000 to 350,000 distinct CDR3 sequences; 11% to 15% of these occur just once. The ten most abundant clones make up 20% to 25% of the sample.

Stable Graves' hyperthyroidism was defined as the absence of progression to ophthalmopathy over 18 months of follow-up. Hyperthyroidism patients were newly diagnosed, with disease duration under 2 months, and aged 18 to 65 years. The study excluded patients with uncontrolled infections, other autoimmune diseases, pregnancy or lactation. Clinical symptoms, serum thyroxine and TRAb, thyroid ultrasound, and orbital computed tomography formed the basis for the diagnoses. PBMCs were separated from 10 ml of fresh peripheral blood using Ficoll-Paque density gradient centrifugation. Total RNA was extracted with Trizol reagent, and quality was checked on an Agilent 2100 Bioanalyzer. Broad study findings and their caveats: Sample size was not statistically predetermined, and blinding of investigators to group allocation was not performed. Most expanded thyroid clonotypes (frequency above 0.001) were also detected in blood, a finding suggesting that blood repertoires may reflect thyroid immune responses. In validation, the model predicted progression to ophthalmopathy with over 60% sensitivity and less than 75% specificity, a median of around 6.6 months before onset. Ophthalmopathy was separated from stable hyperthyroidism by a 13 V-J signature model, with approximately 90% sensitivity and about 81% specificity obtained in cross-validation and 80%/75% obtained in testing.

The cysteine opens and the phenylalanine closes a CDR3 of 14 amino acids. The entry retains the CDR3 DNA only, 42 bases that are in frame from base 1. Per the germline V gene, MNHNS is the CDR1 and SASEGT is the CDR2. V is cut by 8 bases and J by 5 bases, and the space between the germline ends is 16 bases. Material: blood. The clonotype comes from a woman aged 25 to 39 with Graves' hyperthyroidism. The chain is made from TRBV6-1 and TRBJ1-5; perhaps TRBD1 is the D gene, with 5 bases matching. The CDR3 region: CASVQRGPHQPQHF. The nucleotide sequence reads as follows: TGTGCCAGCGTCCAGCGGGGACCACATCAGCCCCAGCATTTT.